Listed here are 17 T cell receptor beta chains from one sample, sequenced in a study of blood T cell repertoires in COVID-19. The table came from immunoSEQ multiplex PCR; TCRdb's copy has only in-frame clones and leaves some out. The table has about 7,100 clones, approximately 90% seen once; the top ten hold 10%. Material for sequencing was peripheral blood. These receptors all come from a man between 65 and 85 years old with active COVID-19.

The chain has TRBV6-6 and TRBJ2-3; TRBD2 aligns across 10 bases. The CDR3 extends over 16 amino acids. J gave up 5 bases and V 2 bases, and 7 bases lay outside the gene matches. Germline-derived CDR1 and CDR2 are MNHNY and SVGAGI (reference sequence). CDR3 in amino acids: CASSYPPSGGVDTQYF. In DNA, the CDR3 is TGTGCCAGCAGTTACCCTCCTAGCGGGGGAGTAGATACGCAGTATTTT.

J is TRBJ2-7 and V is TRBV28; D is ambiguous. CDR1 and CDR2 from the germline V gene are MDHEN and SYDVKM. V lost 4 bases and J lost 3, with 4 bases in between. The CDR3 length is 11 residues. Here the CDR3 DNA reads TGTGCCAGCAGTTACAACTACGAGCAGTACTTC. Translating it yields CASSYNYEQYF.

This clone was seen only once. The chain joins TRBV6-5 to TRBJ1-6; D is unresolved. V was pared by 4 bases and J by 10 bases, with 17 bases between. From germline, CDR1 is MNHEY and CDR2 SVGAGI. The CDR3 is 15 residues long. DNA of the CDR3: TGTGCCAGCAGTTCCGTTTGGCAGGCACACTCACCCCTCCACTTT. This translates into CASSSVWQAHSPLHF.

CDR3 sequence reads: CASSMGPHRGYTF. CDR3 DNA sequence: TGTGCCAGTAGTATGGGGCCCCATCGGGGCTACACCTTC. This sequence joins TRBV19 and TRBJ1-2; D possibly corresponds to TRBD1 (5 bases). This CDR3 contains 13 residues. Germline V gives CDR1 LNHDA, CDR2 SQIVND (reference sequence). Between the trimmed V and J ends, which lost 3 bases and 8 bases, there was a span of 13 bases.

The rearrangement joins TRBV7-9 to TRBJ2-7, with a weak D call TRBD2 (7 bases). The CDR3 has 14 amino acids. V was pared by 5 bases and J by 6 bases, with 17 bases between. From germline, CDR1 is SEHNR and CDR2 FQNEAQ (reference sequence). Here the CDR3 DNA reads TGTGCCAGCAGCCCAGAGGGGGGGATGCGCGAGCAGTACTTC. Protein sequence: CASSPEGGMREQYF.

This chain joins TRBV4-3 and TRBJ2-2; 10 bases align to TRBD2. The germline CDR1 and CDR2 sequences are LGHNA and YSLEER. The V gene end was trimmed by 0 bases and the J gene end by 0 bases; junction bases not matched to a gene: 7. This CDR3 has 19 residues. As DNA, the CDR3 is TGCGCCAGCAGCCAAGATCGGGGTAGCGGGGGGCCGAACACCGGGGAGCTGTTTTTT. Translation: CASSQDRGSGGPNTGELFF.

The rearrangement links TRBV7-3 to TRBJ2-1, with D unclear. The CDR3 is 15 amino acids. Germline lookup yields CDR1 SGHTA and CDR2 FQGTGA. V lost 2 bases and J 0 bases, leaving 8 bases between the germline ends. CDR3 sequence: CASSLEDSSYNEQFF. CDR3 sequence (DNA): TGTGCCAGCAGCTTAGAGGATAGCTCCTACAATGAGCAGTTCTTC. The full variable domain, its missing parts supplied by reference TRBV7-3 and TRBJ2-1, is GAGVSQTPSNKVTEKGKYVELRCDPISGHTALYWYRQSLGQGPEFLIYFQGTGAADDSGLPNDRFFAVRPEGSVSTLKIQRTERGDSAVYLCASSLEDSSYNEQFFGPGTRLTVL.

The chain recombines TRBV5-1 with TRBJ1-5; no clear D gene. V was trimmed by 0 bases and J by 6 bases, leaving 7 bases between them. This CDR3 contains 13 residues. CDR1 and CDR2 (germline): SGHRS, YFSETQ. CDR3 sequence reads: CASSLGEGQPQHF. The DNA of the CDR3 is TGCGCCAGCAGCTTGGGGGAGGGTCAGCCCCAGCATTTT.

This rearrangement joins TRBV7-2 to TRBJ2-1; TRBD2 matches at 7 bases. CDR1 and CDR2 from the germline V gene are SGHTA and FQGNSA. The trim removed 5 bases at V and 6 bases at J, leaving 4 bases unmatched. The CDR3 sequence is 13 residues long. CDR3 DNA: TGTGCCAGCAGCAAGGGAGGGAGCAATGAGCAGTTCTTC. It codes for CASSKGGSNEQFF.

This CDR3 reads CASGLGQVISDTQYF. CDR3 nucleotides: TGTGCTAGTGGTTTGGGACAGGTTATTTCAGATACGCAGTATTTT. The chain recombines TRBV12-5 with TRBJ2-3; D may be TRBD1 (6 bases). V was pared by 1 base and J by 4 bases, with 12 bases between. Germline-derived CDR1 and CDR2 are LGHNT and FRNRAP. CDR3 size: 15 residues. Using reference TRBV12-5 and TRBJ2-3 for the parts outside the CDR3, the full variable domain is DARVTQTPRHKVTEMGQEVTMRCQPILGHNTVFWYRQTMMQGLELLAYFRNRAPLDDSGMPKDRFSAEMPDATLATLKIQPSEPRDSAVYFCASGLGQVISDTQYFGPGTRLTVL.

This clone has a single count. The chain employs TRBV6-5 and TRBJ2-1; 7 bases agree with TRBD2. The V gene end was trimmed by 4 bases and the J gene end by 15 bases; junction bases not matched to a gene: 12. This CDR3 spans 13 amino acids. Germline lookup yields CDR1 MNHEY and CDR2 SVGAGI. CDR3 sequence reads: CASSSTWGGSPFF. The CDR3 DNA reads TGTGCCAGCAGTTCCACTTGGGGGGGGTCTCCGTTCTTC.

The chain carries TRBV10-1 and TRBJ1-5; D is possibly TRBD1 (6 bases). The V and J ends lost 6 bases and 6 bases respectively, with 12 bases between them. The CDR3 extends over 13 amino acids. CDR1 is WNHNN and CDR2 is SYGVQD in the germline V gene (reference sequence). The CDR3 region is CASSETGLQPQHF. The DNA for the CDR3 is TGCGCCAGCAGCGAAACAGGGCTTCAGCCCCAGCATTTT.

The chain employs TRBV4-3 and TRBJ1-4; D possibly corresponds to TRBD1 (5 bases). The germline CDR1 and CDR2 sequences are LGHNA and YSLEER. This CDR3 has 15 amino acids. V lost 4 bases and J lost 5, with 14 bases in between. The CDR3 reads CASSPLGGSNEKLFF. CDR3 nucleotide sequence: TGCGCCAGCAGCCCCCTGGGGGGTTCAAATGAAAAACTGTTTTTT.

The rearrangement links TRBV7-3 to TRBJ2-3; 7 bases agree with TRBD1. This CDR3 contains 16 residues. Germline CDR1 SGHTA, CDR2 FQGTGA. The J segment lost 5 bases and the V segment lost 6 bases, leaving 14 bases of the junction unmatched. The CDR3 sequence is CASSPLQTGRLDTQYF. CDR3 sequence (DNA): TGTGCCAGCAGTCCCCTTCAGACAGGGAGACTAGATACGCAGTATTTT.

Written as DNA, the CDR3 is TGCAGCGTTGGGAGCGGGGGGGCATTATACAATGAGCAGTTCTTC. Its protein product is CSVGSGGALYNEQFF. The chain links TRBV29-1 to TRBJ2-1; the match to TRBD2 covers 10 bases. V trimming: 4 bases; J trimming: 4 bases; junction bases outside the gene matches: 7. The CDR3 contains 15 residues. CDR1 SQVTM and CDR2 ANQGSEA come from the germline V gene.

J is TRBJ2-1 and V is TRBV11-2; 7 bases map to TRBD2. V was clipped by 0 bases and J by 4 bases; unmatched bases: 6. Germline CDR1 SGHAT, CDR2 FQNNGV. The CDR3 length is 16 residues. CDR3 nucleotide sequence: TGTGCCAGCAGCTTAGACCAGCGGGGTATTTACAATGAGCAGTTCTTC. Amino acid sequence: CASSLDQRGIYNEQFF.

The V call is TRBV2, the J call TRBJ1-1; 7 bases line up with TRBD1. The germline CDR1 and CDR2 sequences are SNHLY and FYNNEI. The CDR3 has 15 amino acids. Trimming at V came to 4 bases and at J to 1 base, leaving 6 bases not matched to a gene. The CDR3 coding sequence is TGTGCCAGCAGTGTACAGGGGCGGACGAACACTGAAGCTTTCTTT. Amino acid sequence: CASSVQGRTNTEAFF. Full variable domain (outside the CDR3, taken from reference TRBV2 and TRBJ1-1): EPEVTQTPSHQVTQMGQEVILRCVPISNHLYFYWYRQILGQKVEFLVSFYNNEISEKSEIFDDQFSVERPDGSNFTLKIRSTKLEDSAMYFCASSVQGRTNTEAFFGQGTRLTVV.